The T cell receptor beta chain described here comes from a study of blood T cell repertoires in COVID-19. Germline V gives CDR1 GTSNPN, CDR2 SVGIG (reference sequence). There are 14 residues in the CDR3. The germline V and J ends were trimmed by 1 base and 0 bases, with 7 bases remaining between them. The data were produced by immunoSEQ multiplex PCR, yet TCRdb's version contains in-frame clones alone and is incomplete. Here the sample spans roughly 110,000 clones, roughly 80% being singletons. There are a few counts of this clone. V gene TRBV30 combines with J gene TRBJ1-3; D is uncertain. Sequenced material: peripheral blood. This sequence was found in a man between 70 and 80 years old with acute or convalescent COVID-19. The CDR3 sequence is CAWSGVNSGNTIYF. CDR3 DNA sequence: TGTGCCTGGAGTGGAGTTAACTCTGGAAACACCATATATTTT.